These 5 T cell receptor beta chains share one sample of origin, sequenced in a study of shared clonotypes between healthy human individuals. Method: immunoSEQ multiplex PCR; TCRdb's copy keeps in-frame clones and lacks some. The sample contains roughly 2.1 million clones, around 93% of which appear only once. CD8 cells classed as naive were CD45RO-negative and positively selected for CCR7, excluding terminally differentiated effector memory CD45RA+ cells. Material for sequencing was naive CD8+ T cells from PBMCs. All receptors come from a man younger than 35 in good health. Some clones in this sample may be carry-over from other donors' samples.

This chain joins TRBV14 and TRBJ1-2, with a tentative D call TRBD1 (6 bases). Germline V gene lookup returns CDR1 SGHDN and CDR2 FVKESK. V shed 2 bases and J shed 8 bases, with 21 bases lying between them. The CDR3 loop spans 16 amino acids. The CDR3, as DNA: TGTGCCAGCAGCCAATATGGCCCAGGGGTAACTTACGGCTACACCTTC. The encoded protein is CASSQYGPGVTYGYTF.

The rearrangement joins TRBV4-1 to TRBJ2-7; D remains ambiguous. The V gene's germline CDR1 is MGHRA and CDR2 YSYEKL. CDR3 length equals 11 residues. Between the trimmed V and J ends, which lost 0 bases and 6 bases, there was a span of 3 bases. As DNA, the CDR3 is TGCGCCAGCAGCCAAGACCGCGAGCAGTACTTC. It specifies CASSQDREQYF.

The V call is TRBV5-1, the J call TRBJ2-1; TRBD2 agrees at 10 bases. After removal of 6 bases from V and 9 bases from J, the junction contained 6 bases not matched to a gene. The germline V gene has CDR1 SGHRS and CDR2 YFSETQ. CDR3 length equals 13 residues. The CDR3 bases are TGCGCCAGCACCCTAGCGGGGGATGCTGAGCAGTTCTTC. Translated: CASTLAGDAEQFF. Full variable domain (missing parts from reference TRBV5-1 and TRBJ2-1): KAGVTQTPRYLIKTRGQQVTLSCSPISGHRSVSWYQQTPGQGLQFLFEYFSETQRNKGNFPGRFSGRQFSNSRSEMNVSTLELGDSALYLCASTLAGDAEQFFGPGTRLTVL.

The CDR3 protein is CASTNPPYNEQFF. The CDR3 DNA sequence: TGTGCCAGTACCAATCCCCCCTACAATGAGCAGTTCTTC. This sequence joins TRBV19 and TRBJ2-1, with no clear D. Germline V gene lookup returns CDR1 LNHDA and CDR2 SQIVND (reference sequence). The CDR3 contains 13 residues. V lost 7 bases, J lost 2 bases, and 9 bases lay in between.

This chain connects TRBV19 to TRBJ1-1; a possible D gene is TRBD1 (5 bases). Deletions cut 5 bases from V and 2 bases from J, with 15 bases between. The CDR3 has 15 amino acids. From germline, CDR1 is LNHDA and CDR2 SQIVND (reference sequence). CDR3 DNA: TGTGCCAGTAGTCTGGGACTTAACGTCAACACTGAAGCTTTCTTT. It translates to CASSLGLNVNTEAFF.